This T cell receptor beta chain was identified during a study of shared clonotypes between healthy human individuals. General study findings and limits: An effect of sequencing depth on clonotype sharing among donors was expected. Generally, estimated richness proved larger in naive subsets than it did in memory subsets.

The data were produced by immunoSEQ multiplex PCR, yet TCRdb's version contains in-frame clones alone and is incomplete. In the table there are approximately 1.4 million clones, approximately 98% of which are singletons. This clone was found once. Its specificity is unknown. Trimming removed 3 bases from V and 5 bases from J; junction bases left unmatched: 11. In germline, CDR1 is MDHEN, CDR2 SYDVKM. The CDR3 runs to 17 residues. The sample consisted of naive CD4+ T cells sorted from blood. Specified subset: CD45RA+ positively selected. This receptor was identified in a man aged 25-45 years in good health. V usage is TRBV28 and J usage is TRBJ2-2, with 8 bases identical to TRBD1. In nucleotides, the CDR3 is TGTGCCAGCAGTTTGCGTCAGGGGGCTTTAGGGACCGGGGAGCTGTTTTTT. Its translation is CASSLRQGALGTGELFF. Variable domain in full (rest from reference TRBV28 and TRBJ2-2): DVKVTQSSRYLVKRTGEKVFLECVQDMDHENMFWYRQDPGLGLRLIYFSYDVKMKEKGDIPEGYSVSREKKERFSLILESASTNQTSMYLCASSLRQGALGTGELFFGEGSRLTVL.